The entry below gives a single TCR beta chain sequence along with its context. In the original processing: Reference gene primer amplification yielded estimated nucleated cell counts. TCRdb's copy holds only in-frame clones and misses some; the assay was immunoSEQ multiplex PCR. V and J calls and clone size are as listed in that table; D and trimming were resolved from the DNA. The sample has 150,000 or so clones; 70% to 85% are singletons. Two negative PCRs, clearance, or symptom resolution had been documented for recovered Cohort 3 donors. This entry comes from a study of blood T cell repertoires in COVID-19. On the study more broadly: Specimens from acute and convalescent COVID-19 originated in the United States, Italy and Spain.

Trimming cost V 8 bases and J 7 bases, with 15 bases left between them. This CDR3 is 13 amino acids long. The sequence came from a man in his forties or fifties who had recovered from COVID-19. The specimen sequenced was PBMCs or T cells enriched from blood (not recorded which). This chain connects TRBV12-3 or TRBV12-4 to TRBJ2-1; D not certain. Written as DNA, the CDR3 is TGTGCCAGCGGTCAATCAACAGAAAATGAGCAGTTCTTC. Translated, it gives CASGQSTENEQFF.